One sample yielded the 28 T cell receptor beta chains listed below, sequenced in a study of CD8+CD57+ T cells in acquired aplastic anemia. Sequenced patients had shown CD8+CD57+ cell expansion by flow cytometry. Genomic DNA served as template for TCR beta VDJ and CDR3 profiling. TCRdb re-called the reads through MiXCR, storing one row per CDR3 protein. The sample carries about 250,000 distinct CDR3 sequences, 45% to 50% recorded once. The specimen sequenced was sorted CD4+, CD8+, or CD8+CD57+ T cells (not recorded which) from PBMCs. All receptors come from a human donor with aplastic anemia.

This chain uses TRBV10-2 with TRBJ1-1; D not certain. The length of the CDR3 is 14 residues. Per germline, CDR1 WSHSY and CDR2 SAAADI. V lost 4 bases to trimming and J lost 1 base, with 10 bases between them. The CDR3 spells CASSAPEGNTEAFF. The CDR3 DNA sequence: TGCGCCAGCAGTGCCCCGGAGGGGAACACTGAAGCTTTCTTT.

This clonotype was seen repeatedly, ten times or more. This chain links TRBV6-4 with TRBJ2-7; 7 bases fit TRBD2. This CDR3 region has 13 residues. Germline V gene data show CDR1 as MRHNA and CDR2 as SNTAGT. The V segment lost 2 bases and the J segment 5 bases; nucleotides outside the gene matches: 3. This CDR3 is CASSDQGGNEQYF. The DNA of the CDR3 is TGTGCCAGCAGTGACCAGGGAGGGAACGAGCAGTACTTC.

This chain links TRBV7-6 with TRBJ1-4; D gene uncertain. Germline assignment: CDR1 SGHVS and CDR2 FNYEAQ. The V gene lost 1 base and the J gene lost 2 bases, with 5 bases spanning the gap. CDR3 length equals 14 residues. The DNA for the CDR3 is TGTGCCAGCAGCTTAGGGTTCACTAATGAAAAACTGTTTTTT. Its protein is CASSLGFTNEKLFF. Variable domain in full (rest from reference TRBV7-6 and TRBJ1-4): GAGVSQSPRYKVTKRGQDVALRCDPISGHVSLYWYRQALGQGPEFLTYFNYEAQQDKSGLPNDRFSAERPEGSISTLTIQRTEQRDSAMYRCASSLGFTNEKLFFGSGTQLSVL.

In this sample, this clonotype turned up once. This rearrangement joins TRBV7-2 to TRBJ2-3; 9 nucleotides line up with TRBD2. Germline V gene sequence: CDR1 SGHTA, CDR2 FQGNSA. The V gene end was trimmed by 3 bases and the J gene end by 1 base; junction bases not matched to a gene: 5. The CDR3 totals 16 residues. CDR3 amino acids: CASSFGGGAGTDTQYF. The DNA for the CDR3 is TGTGCCAGCAGCTTCGGCGGGGGGGCCGGCACAGATACGCAGTATTTT.

Ten or more counts support this clonotype. The chain links TRBV28 to TRBJ1-6, with D tentatively TRBD1 (5 bases). This CDR3 spans 14 amino acids. V gave up 3 bases and J gave up 9 bases, with 12 bases separating them. CDR1 MDHEN and CDR2 SYDVKM come from the germline V gene. The DNA of the CDR3 is TGTGCCAGCAGTTTCGGCCAGGGCGGTTCACCCCTCCACTTT. Amino acid sequence: CASSFGQGGSPLHF.

CDR3 nucleotides: TGTGCCAGCAGCTTAGGACACCTGGGGGGGGGATGTCAGCCCCAGCATTTT. Residues: CASSLGHLGGGCQPQHF. V is TRBV7-9 and J is TRBJ1-5; perhaps TRBD1 as D (5 bases). This CDR3 contains 17 residues. V was trimmed by 1 base and J by 6 bases, leaving 19 bases between them. Germline loops: CDR1 SEHNR, CDR2 FQNEAQ (reference sequence).

V and J are TRBV6-2 or TRBV6-3 and TRBJ2-6, with TRBD1 identical over 9 bases. Germline CDR1 reads MNHEY; CDR2 reads SVGEGT. Unmatched junction bases numbered 7, after V lost 6 bases and J lost 4 bases. The CDR3 covers 16 residues. The CDR3 region is CASRGGQGSGANVLTF. CDR3 in DNA: TGTGCCAGCAGGGGGGGACAGGGATCGGGGGCCAACGTCCTGACTTTC.

This chain joins TRBV10-3 and TRBJ1-1; TRBD1 matches 11 bases. J was trimmed by 5 bases and V by 6 bases; bases with no gene match: 11. The CDR3 has 16 amino acids. Germline CDR1 is ENHRY and CDR2 is SYGVKD. Here the CDR3 DNA reads TGTGCCATCAGCCGGGGACAGGGGGTAGTAGGAACTGAAGCTTTCTTT. Its translation: CAISRGQGVVGTEAFF.

This clonotype was seen ten or more times. V gene TRBV7-8 combines with J gene TRBJ1-2; 7 bases map to TRBD1. Germline CDR1 reads SGHVS; CDR2 reads FQNEAQ. V shed 1 base, J shed 2 bases, and the junction held 4 bases outside the gene matches. This CDR3 region has 15 residues. CDR3 residues: CASSLEDRRNYGYTF. The DNA of the CDR3 is TGTGCCAGCAGCTTAGAGGACAGGCGAAACTATGGCTACACCTTC.

Remarks on this clonotype: This may be a read error, as it is one base from a much larger clone. The chain joins TRBV6-6 to TRBJ1-5; no clear D. Trimming stripped 2 bases from V and 1 base from J, with 9 bases between. Germline CDR1 MNHNY, CDR2 SVGAGI (reference sequence). This CDR3 comprises 15 residues. CDR3 DNA sequence: TGTGCCAGCAGTTACACGGGGTCGAGCAATCAGCCCCAGCATTTT. It encodes CASSYTGSSNQPQHF.

Many counts were recorded for this clonotype. The V call is TRBV20-1, the J call TRBJ2-6; 7 bases match TRBD1. V lost 5 bases to trimming and J lost 0 bases; unmatched junction nucleotides: 4. Germline CDR1 and CDR2: DFQATT and SNEGSKA (reference sequence). The length of the CDR3 is 15 residues. The CDR3 DNA follows: TGCAGTGCTTCGGACAGGAGCTCTGGGGCCAACGTCCTGACTTTC. This gives the protein CSASDRSSGANVLTF.

The rearrangement uses TRBV6-2 or TRBV6-3 and TRBJ2-1; 9 nucleotides agree with TRBD1. J gave up 4 bases and V 4 bases, and 11 bases lay outside the gene matches. The CDR3 totals 17 residues. Germline CDR1 MNHEY, CDR2 SVGEGT. CDR3 sequence reads: CASSSIIRDRDYNEQFF. The CDR3 DNA follows: TGTGCCAGCAGTTCTATAATCCGGGACAGGGATTACAATGAGCAGTTCTTC.

The V call is TRBV20-1, the J call TRBJ2-5; D gene uncertain. The germline CDR1 and CDR2 sequences are DFQATT and SNEGSKA (reference sequence). This CDR3 is 12 amino acids long. Trimming cost V 6 bases and J 7 bases, with 15 bases left between them. The CDR3 DNA sequence: TGCAGTGCCGAATCCAACCCGGGGACCCAGTACTTC. This codes for CSAESNPGTQYF.

This clonotype was recorded a few times. This chain uses TRBV4-3 with TRBJ1-1, with D possibly being TRBD1 (5 bases). Trimming removed 0 bases from V and 0 bases from J, with 14 bases in between. CDR1 and CDR2 from the germline V gene are LGHNA and YSLEER. The CDR3 consists of 17 residues. CDR3 DNA sequence: TGCGCCAGCAGCCAAGATGGGGTGGGGGGATTGAACACTGAAGCTTTCTTT. This translates into CASSQDGVGGLNTEAFF.

This chain links TRBV9 with TRBJ2-3, with D tentatively TRBD1 or TRBD2 (6 bases each). CDR1 and CDR2 (germline): SGDLS, YYNGEE. V was pared by 3 bases and J by 2 bases, with 16 bases between. This CDR3 is built from 16 residues. CDR3 DNA sequence: TGTGCCAGCAGCGCAGGGGCGGGCGGGGACACAGATACGCAGTATTTT. Translating gives CASSAGAGGDTDTQYF.

The chain recombines TRBV19 with TRBJ2-1; maybe TRBD2 (5 bases). The germline gives CDR1 LNHDA, CDR2 SQIVND (reference sequence). This CDR3 contains 16 residues. V was pared by 4 bases and J by 7 bases, with 20 bases between. CDR3 in DNA: TGTGCCAGTAGTAGGGAGACCTCGACGATAGGGAATGAGCAGTTCTTC. Amino acid sequence: CASSRETSTIGNEQFF.

Points on this clonotype: A much larger clone sits a single nucleotide away, making a read error possible. The chain recombines TRBV20-1 with TRBJ2-1, with D perhaps given as TRBD1 or TRBD2 (5 bases each). The CDR3 spans 13 residues. CDR1 is DFQATT, CDR2 SNEGSKA, per germline (reference sequence). The CDR3 reads CSAQGDAQPGQFF. In nucleotides, the CDR3 is TGCAGCGCACAAGGGGACGCCCAACCCGGGCAGTTCTTC.

The table lists this clonotype with many counts. The chain links TRBV7-2 to TRBJ2-1; a weak D match, TRBD2 (7 bases). Germline assignment: CDR1 SGHTA and CDR2 FQGNSA. V dropped 1 base and J dropped 7 bases, with 14 bases sitting between them. The CDR3 consists of 15 residues. In DNA form, the CDR3 reads TGTGCCAGCAGCTTAGGGCGGGGGCGATTTAATGAGCAGTTCTTC. Its translation: CASSLGRGRFNEQFF.

The rearrangement joins TRBV2 to TRBJ1-5; 7 nucleotides align to TRBD1. The CDR3 is 16 residues long. V lost 0 bases, J lost 1 base, and 3 bases stayed unmatched. Per the germline V gene, CDR1 is SNHLY and CDR2 is FYNNEI. This chain's CDR3 is CASSEARDRSNQPQHF. Here the CDR3 DNA reads TGTGCCAGCAGTGAAGCCCGGGACAGAAGCAATCAGCCCCAGCATTTT.

This clonotype was observed a few times. The rearrangement joins TRBV6-5 to TRBJ2-1; TRBD2 agrees at 13 bases. The CDR3 runs 15 residues. The V gene's germline CDR1 is MNHEY and CDR2 SVGAGI. V trimming: 8 bases; J trimming: 4 bases; junction bases outside the gene matches: 5. The CDR3 region has the DNA TGTGCCAGCCAACCGACTAGCGGGGGGTACAATGAGCAGTTCTTC. Translated, it gives CASQPTSGGYNEQFF.

The chain is built from TRBV9 and TRBJ2-3; 8 nucleotides match TRBD2. The CDR3 contains 17 residues. Per the germline V gene, CDR1 is SGDLS and CDR2 is YYNGEE. Trimming at V came to 2 bases and at J to 2 bases, leaving 10 bases not matched to a gene. CDR3 in amino acids: CASSVFSGELNTDTQYF. Here the CDR3 DNA reads TGTGCCAGCAGCGTCTTTAGCGGGGAGCTTAACACAGATACGCAGTATTTT.

The chain employs TRBV24-1 and TRBJ2-3, with 7 bases fitting TRBD1. CDR1 is KGHDR, CDR2 SFDVKD, per germline. There are 14 residues in the CDR3. V was clipped by 9 bases and J by 4 bases; unmatched bases: 9. This CDR3 is CATGAGQAPDTQYF. The CDR3 DNA sequence: TGTGCCACCGGAGCTGGACAGGCGCCAGATACGCAGTATTTT.

Only a few counts were recorded for this clonotype. Mismatch with germline at one junction end may stem from a read error. This rearrangement joins TRBV7-7 to TRBJ2-1, with 9 bases fitting TRBD2. Germline CDR1 and CDR2: SSHAT and FNYEAQ (reference sequence). The CDR3 consists of 13 residues. The CDR3 nucleotides read TGTGCTAGCAGCTCGCGACTAGCGGATGAGCAGTTCTTC. The encoded protein is CASSSRLADEQFF.

A single count supports this clonotype. The CDR3 carries no conserved terminal phenylalanine or tryptophan, so it likely arises from a read error. The gene calls are TRBV4-3 and TRBJ2-6; tentative D call: TRBD1 (5 bases). V gave up 1 base and J gave up 0 bases, with 13 bases separating them. This CDR3 region has 18 residues. From germline, CDR1 is LGHNA and CDR2 YSLEER. The CDR3 spells CASSQAKSQGSGANVLTS. The CDR3 DNA is TGCGCCAGCAGCCAAGCAAAATCGCAGGGCTCTGGGGCCAACGTCCTGACTTCC.

This clonotype was detected a few times. V and J are TRBV12-3 or TRBV12-4 and TRBJ2-4; 10 bases are shared with TRBD1. The CDR3 covers 18 residues. V lost 5 bases, J lost 0 bases, and 10 bases stayed unmatched. CDR3 DNA: TGTGCCAGCAGTAGCCGGGACAGGGGATCGTTAGCCAAAAACATTCAGTACTTC. Translation gives CASSSRDRGSLAKNIQYF.

The V call is TRBV5-1, the J call TRBJ2-7; no reliable D call. V was pared by 4 bases and J by 5 bases, with 13 bases between. The CDR3 is 13 amino acids. The germline V gene has CDR1 SGHRS and CDR2 YFSETQ. The CDR3 bases are TGCGCCAGCAGCCCCGATGGAAGGAACGAGCAGTACTTC. Its protein is CASSPDGRNEQYF.

Points on this clonotype: Germline is not matched at one junction end, which may reflect a read error. V gene TRBV15 combines with J gene TRBJ1-1; D perhaps matches TRBD1 (6 bases). The CDR3 is made up of 14 amino acids. The germline CDR1 and CDR2 sequences are LNHNV and YYDKDF (reference sequence). This chain's CDR3 is CAASEGGSNTEDFF. In DNA form, the CDR3 reads TGTGCCGCCAGCGAGGGGGGGTCGAACACTGAAGATTTCTTT.

This chain joins TRBV19 and TRBJ1-6; 10 bases are a match to TRBD1. The trim removed 7 bases at V and 11 bases at J, leaving 11 bases unmatched. CDR1 LNHDA and CDR2 SQIVND come from the germline V gene (reference sequence). The length of the CDR3 is 15 residues. In nucleotides, the CDR3 is TGTGCCAGTACCGGAGACAGGGGGCGGCATCCACCCCTCCACTTT. This translates into CASTGDRGRHPPLHF.